What follows are 10 T cell receptor beta chains derived from one specimen sequenced in a study of cytomegalovirus exposure and HLA in healthy donors. The primer mix had 60 Vbeta and 13 Jbeta primers. Profiled with immunoSEQ multiplex PCR; TCRdb holds only in-frame clones, not every one. The repertoire includes 63,000 or so clones, around four fifths of them detected once, and roughly 3% sits in the top ten. Material: PBMCs. The receptors were gathered from a woman aged 25-40 years in good health and CMV-seronegative.

The V and J genes are TRBV4-1 and TRBJ1-2; tentative D call: TRBD1 (5 bases). Trimming left V 4 bases short and J 2 bases short, with 20 bases between. Per germline, CDR1 MGHRA and CDR2 YSYEKL. This CDR3 is 17 amino acids long. The CDR3 here is CASSRLGPPGPNYGYTF. The CDR3 DNA follows: TGCGCCAGCAGCCGCCTCGGCCCCCCAGGGCCGAACTATGGCTACACCTTC.

This clone has only a few counts. This chain uses TRBV7-8 with TRBJ2-7; D gene unclear. CDR1 and CDR2 (germline): SGHVS, FQNEAQ. Trimming left V 6 bases short and J 4 bases short, with 10 bases between. The CDR3 length is 12 residues. The chain's CDR3 is CASSYLDYEQYV. In DNA form, the CDR3 reads TGTGCCAGCAGTTACCTAGATTACGAGCAGTACGTC.

V usage is TRBV30 and J usage is TRBJ2-1; D is unresolved. V gave up 8 bases and J gave up 3 bases, with 14 bases separating them. The CDR3 totals 13 residues. Germline V gives CDR1 GTSNPN, CDR2 SVGIG (reference sequence). The CDR3 bases are TGTGCCGGAACAGTGCTAAACTACAATGAGCAGTTCTTC. This encodes CAGTVLNYNEQFF.

This rearrangement joins TRBV6-5 to TRBJ1-3, with TRBD1 matching over 7 bases. Unmatched junction bases numbered 3, after V lost 6 bases and J lost 4 bases. This CDR3 comprises 13 residues. Germline values: CDR1 MNHEY, CDR2 SVGAGI. The CDR3 loop is CASRKGAGNTIYF. The CDR3 DNA is TGTGCCAGCAGGAAGGGGGCCGGAAACACCATATATTTT.

J is TRBJ2-1 and V is TRBV11-3; 7 nucleotides agree with TRBD2. The CDR3 has 14 residues. V gave up 6 bases and J gave up 5 bases; unmatched junction bases: 7. Germline V gene lookup returns CDR1 SGHNT and CDR2 YENEEA. The DNA for the CDR3 is TGTGCCAGCAGTATTAGAGGGACTAACAATGAGCAGTTCTTC. The encoded protein is CASSIRGTNNEQFF.

The chain employs TRBV7-9 and TRBJ2-1; a weak D match, TRBD1 (6 bases). V lost 7 bases and J 7 bases, leaving 23 bases between the germline ends. Looked up from germline, CDR1 is SEHNR and CDR2 is FQNEAQ (reference sequence). CDR3 length: 16 amino acids. The CDR3 DNA reads as TGTGCCAGCATCCTTCCCGGGACATCGCCCGGGAATGAGCAGTTCTTC. It encodes CASILPGTSPGNEQFF.

The chain carries TRBV7-8 and TRBJ2-7; D is perhaps TRBD2 (6 bases). Per the germline V gene, CDR1 is SGHVS and CDR2 is FQNEAQ. V lost 1 base, J lost 3 bases, and 19 bases lay in between. The CDR3 is 17 residues long. As DNA, the CDR3 is TGTGCCAGCAGCTTAGTATGGCGGGATTCTCCTAACTACGAGCAGTACGTC. Its translation is CASSLVWRDSPNYEQYV.

CDR3 sequence reads: CAWSVRAPTGEGLSTEAFF. The CDR3 bases are TGTGCCTGGAGTGTTCGGGCTCCGACAGGGGAGGGGCTAAGCACTGAAGCTTTCTTT. J is TRBJ1-1 and V is TRBV30, with 8 bases identical to TRBD1. The CDR3 sequence is 19 residues long. The V segment lost 0 bases and the J segment 4 bases; nucleotides outside the gene matches: 19. Germline assignment: CDR1 GTSNPN and CDR2 SVGIG (reference sequence). Full variable domain (missing parts from reference TRBV30 and TRBJ1-1): SQTIHQWPATLVQPVGSPLSLECTVEGTSNPNLYWYRQAAGRGLQLLFYSVGIGQISSEVPQNLSASRPQDRQFILSSKKLLLSDSGFYLCAWSVRAPTGEGLSTEAFFGQGTRLTVV.

The chain couples TRBV30 to TRBJ2-3; no clear D gene. This CDR3 spans 14 amino acids. Germline V gene data show CDR1 as GTSNPN and CDR2 as SVGIG (reference sequence). V shed 4 bases and J shed 1 base, with 12 bases lying between them. CDR3 sequence: CAWNPPTGTDTQYF. DNA of the CDR3: TGTGCCTGGAACCCACCCACAGGCACAGATACGCAGTATTTT.

CDR3 nucleotide sequence: TGTGCCAGCAGTTTATCGGGACAGGGGGCTTCGGATGAGCAGTTCTTC. This encodes CASSLSGQGASDEQFF. The chain employs TRBV27 and TRBJ2-1, with 12 bases matching TRBD1. J was trimmed by 8 bases and V by 0 bases; bases with no gene match: 5. The CDR3 is 16 amino acids. Germline V lookup: CDR1 MNHEY, CDR2 SMNVEV (reference sequence).